These T cell receptor beta chains were read from a single sample in a study of cytomegalovirus exposure and HLA in healthy donors. Sequenced by immunoSEQ multiplex PCR; TCRdb stores in-frame clones only, minus some. There are more than 95,000 clones in the sample; 70% to 80% occur only once, and more than 15% lies in the top ten. The sample was PBMCs. The source is a man aged 50 to 59 in good health and CMV-seropositive. Each CDR3 is given with its conserved first and last residue. D genes are given only for firm matches. Only some rows state a clone size, as once, few, many or a class for expanded clones.

size: once
D: NA
V: TRBV5-3
J: TRBJ1-1
DNA: TGTGCCAGAAGCCGGACAGCGTTTGCTGAAGCTTTCTTT
CDR3: CARSRTAFAEAFF

size: NA
D: NA
V: TRBV9
J: TRBJ2-1
DNA: TGTGCCAGCAGCGTGGGGGACAGAGGAGGGAATGAGCAGTTCTTC
CDR3: CASSVGDRGGNEQFF

size: NA
D: NA
V: TRBV7-2
J: TRBJ2-7
DNA: TGTGCCAGCAGCTTAGACGGGAGTGGTGCCTACGAGCAGTACTTC
CDR3: CASSLDGSGAYEQYF

size: NA
D: NA
V: TRBV5-5
J: TRBJ1-2
DNA: TGTGCCAGCAGCCCGCGGGAGGGGGGGCTCTATGGCTACACCTTC
CDR3: CASSPREGGLYGYTF

size: NA
D: NA
V: TRBV7-2
J: TRBJ1-2
DNA: TGTGCCAGCAGCCCGAACCAGGGAGGCTATGGCTACACCTTC
CDR3: CASSPNQGGYGYTF

size: NA
D: NA
V: TRBV12-5
J: TRBJ2-2
DNA: TGTGCTAGTGGTCCGGGGTGGGCATTGAACACCGGGGAGCTGTTTTTT
CDR3: CASGPGWALNTGELFF

size: once
D: TRBD1
V: TRBV5-6
J: TRBJ1-2
DNA: TGTGCCAGCAGCCTTGGGACAGGGGGCGGTCCGCGTGGCTACACCTTC
CDR3: CASSLGTGGGPRGYTF

size: once
D: NA
V: TRBV2
J: TRBJ2-5
DNA: TGTGCCAGCAGTATTAATAGCGGACAAGGAGGGGAGACCCAGTACTTC
CDR3: CASSINSGQGGETQYF

size: NA
D: NA
V: TRBV4-1
J: TRBJ1-2
DNA: TGCGCCAGCAGCCAAGATGACGGGGAGATAAGCGGCTACACCTTC
CDR3: CASSQDDGEISGYTF

size: NA
D: TRBD1
V: TRBV7-9
J: TRBJ2-3
DNA: TGTGCCAGCAGCTCCGGACAGGTCAGCACAGATACGCAGTATTTT
CDR3: CASSSGQVSTDTQYF

size: NA
D: NA
V: TRBV5-6
J: TRBJ2-7
DNA: TGTGCCAGCAGCTTGGCGCAGACCTACGAGCAGTACTTC
CDR3: CASSLAQTYEQYF

size: NA
D: NA
V: TRBV4-2
J: TRBJ2-5
DNA: TGTGCCACCAAGGGGGAAGAGACCCAGTACTTC
CDR3: CATKGEETQYF

size: medium-sized
D: TRBD1
V: TRBV4-3
J: TRBJ1-5
DNA: TGCGCCAGCAGCCAGGGTAACCAGGGGGGCTCGCCCCAGCATTTT
CDR3: CASSQGNQGGSPQHF

size: NA
D: NA
V: TRBV6-5
J: TRBJ1-2
DNA: TGTGCCAGCAGGGCAACAGGGCTTCGAGGCTACACCTTC
CDR3: CASRATGLRGYTF

size: NA
D: NA
V: TRBV11-3
J: TRBJ2-4
DNA: TGTGCCAGCAGCTTAGGTCGAAACATTCAGTACTTC
CDR3: CASSLGRNIQYF

size: once
D: TRBD1
V: TRBV7-2
J: TRBJ1-2
DNA: TGTGCCAGCAGCCGGGGACAGGGCGACTATGGCTACACCTTC
CDR3: CASSRGQGDYGYTF

size: NA
D: NA
V: TRBV5-1
J: TRBJ2-5
DNA: TGCGCCAGCAGCTTTCGGTCGGCGGGGGCCCAAGAGACCCAGTACTTC
CDR3: CASSFRSAGAQETQYF

size: once
D: TRBD2
V: TRBV27
J: TRBJ2-3
DNA: TGTGCCAGCAGACCCGGGACTAGCAGCGCAGATACGCAGTATTTT
CDR3: CASRPGTSSADTQYF

size: NA
D: NA
V: TRBV6-6
J: TRBJ1-5
DNA: TGTGCCAGCAAACAGCAGCTTAATCAGCCCCAGCATTTT
CDR3: CASKQQLNQPQHF

size: NA
D: NA
V: TRBV2
J: TRBJ2-1
DNA: TGTGCCAGCAGTGAAAACAGGCTCAACTACAATGAGCAGTTCTTC
CDR3: CASSENRLNYNEQFF

size: once
D: NA
V: TRBV2
J: TRBJ2-7
DNA: TGTGCCAGCAGTAGAGCTAGGGGGGGCCGCGAGCAGTACTTC
CDR3: CASSRARGGREQYF

size: NA
D: NA
V: TRBV27
J: TRBJ1-1
DNA: TGTGCCAGCAGTTTAGGGGGGATGAACACTGAAGCTTTCTTT
CDR3: CASSLGGMNTEAFF

size: NA
D: TRBD2
V: TRBV27
J: TRBJ2-3
DNA: TGTGCCAGCAGGACTACTTCCAGGGGGTTACTAGCGGGAGGCACAGATACGCAGTATTTT
CDR3: CASRTTSRGLLAGGTDTQYF

size: NA
D: TRBD1
V: TRBV28
J: TRBJ1-1
DNA: TGTGCCAGCAGTCCTTGGACAGGGGGCGCGAACACTGAAGCTTTCTTT
CDR3: CASSPWTGGANTEAFF

size: few
D: NA
V: TRBV28
J: TRBJ1-3
DNA: TGTGCCAGCAGTCCCCAGTACGGGTATCCCATATATTTT
CDR3: CASSPQYGYPIYF

size: NA
D: TRBD1
V: TRBV2
J: TRBJ2-7
DNA: TGTGCCAGCAGTGGGCCTACAGGGGCCCGGCGGGAGCAGTACTTC
CDR3: CASSGPTGARREQYF

size: few
D: TRBD1
V: TRBV4-1
J: TRBJ2-1
DNA: TGCGCCAGCAGCCAAGCCCCCTATCCAACAGGGGGCGTCTGGCATGAGCAGTTCTTC
CDR3: CASSQAPYPTGGVWHEQFF

size: NA
D: TRBD1
V: TRBV18
J: TRBJ1-3
DNA: TGTGCCAGCTCACCGTGGGGACAGGGGAGCGGAGGCCTCTCTGGAAACACCATATATTTT
CDR3: CASSPWGQGSGGLSGNTIYF

size: NA
D: TRBD1
V: TRBV28
J: TRBJ1-3
DNA: TGTGCCAGCATCTTACAGGGGCGCAGAAACACCATATATTTT
CDR3: CASILQGRRNTIYF

size: few
D: NA
V: TRBV5-6
J: TRBJ1-6
DNA: TGTGCCAGCAGCTTGATTATGAACAATAATTCACCCCTCCACTTT
CDR3: CASSLIMNNNSPLHF

size: few
D: NA
V: TRBV27
J: TRBJ1-2
DNA: TGTGCCAGCAGTTTGGGCAGGTACTATGGCTACACCTTC
CDR3: CASSLGRYYGYTF

size: NA
D: NA
V: TRBV6-1
J: TRBJ2-7
DNA: TGTGCCAGCAGTGTTTGGGGGCCGGCATCCTACGAGCAGTACTTC
CDR3: CASSVWGPASYEQYF

size: NA
D: TRBD1
V: TRBV6-4
J: TRBJ2-7
DNA: TGTGCCAGCAGATGGACAGGGGGGTCCTACGAGCAGTACTTC
CDR3: CASRWTGGSYEQYF

size: NA
D: TRBD1
V: TRBV2
J: TRBJ2-2
DNA: TGTGCCAGCAGTGGACAGGGGGTCGCTTCCGGGGAGCTGTTTTTT
CDR3: CASSGQGVASGELFF

size: NA
D: NA
V: TRBV9
J: TRBJ1-2
DNA: TGTGCCAGCACCATCCACTTCTATGGCTACACCTTC
CDR3: CASTIHFYGYTF

size: NA
D: NA
V: TRBV28
J: TRBJ1-4
DNA: TGTGCCAGCAGTTCCGGTCTTGAAAAACTGTTTTTT
CDR3: CASSSGLEKLFF

size: NA
D: NA
V: TRBV5-1
J: TRBJ2-5
DNA: TGCGCCAGCAGCTTGGGGCCAGAAGAGACCCAGTACTTC
CDR3: CASSLGPEETQYF

size: NA
D: NA
V: TRBV29-1
J: TRBJ2-3
DNA: TGCAGCGTGGCTTTAGCGACTAGCACAGATACGCAGTATTTT
CDR3: CSVALATSTDTQYF

size: NA
D: NA
V: TRBV7-9
J: TRBJ1-5
DNA: TGTGCCAGCAGCTGGACCGGGGATCAGCCCCAGCATTTT
CDR3: CASSWTGDQPQHF

size: NA
D: TRBD1
V: TRBV5-1
J: TRBJ1-1
DNA: TGCGCCAGCAGCTTGGGGACAGGGTCCATGAACACTGAAGCTTTCTTT
CDR3: CASSLGTGSMNTEAFF

size: NA
D: NA
V: TRBV19
J: TRBJ2-5
DNA: TGTGCCAGTAGTATTGGGGCAGGACCAGGGCAAGAGACCCAGTACTTC
CDR3: CASSIGAGPGQETQYF

size: NA
D: TRBD2
V: TRBV5-4
J: TRBJ2-2
DNA: TGTGCCAGCAGCAGGGGGACTAGCGGGATTGACACCGGGGAGCTGTTTTTT
CDR3: CASSRGTSGIDTGELFF

size: NA
D: NA
V: TRBV18
J: TRBJ2-5
DNA: TGTGCCAGCTCGGCTACGGGGGTTCAAGAGACCCAGTACTTC
CDR3: CASSATGVQETQYF